The subject of this entry is one T cell receptor beta chain. This clonotype was seen at least ten times. Its antigen is unknown. Base qualities are not provided; no much larger clone lies one nucleotide away. This entry belongs to a study of regulatory T cells in long-lasting Graves disease (dated by TCRdb to the early 2020s). At the level of the whole study: To count as having persistent Graves' disease, a patient had to have received antithyroid drug treatment for over 5 years with TSH receptor autoantibodies remaining persistently positive. Persistent Graves' disease patients were compared with newly diagnosed Graves' disease patients by peripheral blood TCR sequencing and RNA sequencing. The study took place in China and was registered as a clinical trial. A total of roughly 35 samples underwent TCR sequencing: some 13 from persistent and around 20 from newly diagnosed Graves' disease patients. In the clinical cohort, patients with persistent Graves' disease had used antithyroid drugs for an average of about 10.3 years. Overall results and qualifications from the work: As a limitation, the authors acknowledged that the small sample size may reduce accuracy. Sequencing and analysis were restricted to the TCR beta chain. Preferential use of TRBV28, TRBJ1-2 and TRBJ2-5 was observed in persistent disease, whereas TRBV20-1 and TRBJ2-1 were favored in newly diagnosed disease. Compared with newly diagnosed patients, persistent Graves' disease patients had lower TCR Shannon entropy and fewer highly expanded clones, which suggests clonal expansion. Only peripheral blood was studied, because thyroid tissue, the primary lesion, was inaccessible. Patients with persistent disease shared more public clonotypes (around 2,500) than newly diagnosed patients did (roughly 970).

The library came from multiplex PCR. For sequencing, an Illumina HiSeq 4000 was employed. CDR3 regions were amplified by Arm-PCR with iRepertoire HTBI primers to construct TCR beta libraries. PCR products were gel purified before sequencing. For the original study's pipeline: Gene usage analysis of CDR3 amino acid clonotypes used the 55 to 80 TRBV and 11 to 15 TRBJ segments found across samples. Filtered high-quality paired reads were merged into contigs using COPE and FqMerger. BLAST was used to align contigs to IMGT TRBV, TRBD and TRBJ reference genes, and CDR3 was defined according to IMGT. Clonotypes above 0.1% frequency were classified as highly expanded clones. Shannon entropy was used to measure repertoire diversity, and the Gini coefficient was used to measure V-J evenness. A clonotype was considered public if more than one individual shared it. TCRdb reanalyzed the raw reads on its own, using fastp at Q25 for trimming and MiXCR for clone calling, and kept in-frame beta chains. Rows with a matching CDR3 protein are joined into one entry that keeps the most common DNA and genes. TCRdb's processing, not the study's, gives the V and J calls here. This sample is represented by a few hundred thousand distinct CDR3 sequences; roughly 20% of them were singletons. The ten largest make up 25% to 30% of the sample.

V is trimmed back by 5 bases and J by 3 bases, and the junction contains 19 bases that no gene match accounts for. Taken from cysteine to phenylalanine, the CDR3 has 19 residues. Kept here is only the CDR3 DNA, which spans 57 bases and is read in frame from base 1. From a lookup of the germline V gene, CDR1 and CDR2 are MDHEN and SYDVKM. Taken with the paper, the label for time point translates to: persistent/refractory GD, antithyroid drugs over 5 years with positive TRAb. RNA was extracted from PBMCs in TRIzol for both TCR sequencing and RNA sequencing. Graves' disease was diagnosed according to American Thyroid Association guidelines. Patients for the study were recruited at an endocrinology department in Xi'an, China. Each patient gave approximately 9 milliliters of peripheral blood, collected in an EDTA anticoagulant tube. Ficoll Paque Plus density gradient separation was used to isolate PBMCs, and no further T cell sorting was performed. An Agilent 2100 Bioanalyzer and agarose gel were used to assess RNA quality, and a NanoDrop 2000 was used to measure RNA concentration.

The material sequenced was peripheral blood mononuclear cells (PBMCs), taken when the disease was refractory, from a patient treated with antithyroid drugs. This sequence was found in a woman aged 40 to 49 with Graves disease. Donor details come from another sample of the same person, matched by shared clones. The sequence joins TRBV28 to TRBJ1-1; TRBD1 agrees with 9 junctional bases. The DNA reads as follows: TGTGCCAGCAGTCCTGTGTCCAGGATTACAGGGGGCTTGTACACTGAAGCTTTCTTT. Translated, this is CASSPVSRITGGLYTEAFF.